This TCR beta chain derives from a study of untreated major depressive disorder. The length of the CDR3 is 12 residues. The germline V and J ends were trimmed by 6 bases and 5 bases, with 9 bases remaining between them. From germline, CDR1 is LNHDA and CDR2 SQIVND (reference sequence). Overall study results and limits: Depressed patients' CD4+ T cells carried increased TRBV05-01 (Vbeta 5.1) usage versus control CD4+ T cells. Three preselected Vbeta families were the sole sequencing comparisons.

CD4+ T cells were isolated from thawed PBMCs by magnetic negative selection. Repertoires were generated with immunoSEQ multiplex PCR, while TCRdb's copy carries only in-frame clones and drops some. The sample lists about 25,000 clones, about 90% occurring once. Concerning this clone itself: Its antigen is as yet unknown.

This rearrangement joins TRBV19 to TRBJ2-3; perhaps TRBD2 as D (6 bases). Sequenced: CD4+ T cells from PBMCs. The clonotype was recovered from a woman aged 25-40 years with major depressive disorder. The CDR3 sequence: CASRLAGDTQYF. The CDR3 DNA follows: TGTGCCAGTAGACTAGCAGGAGATACGCAGTATTTT.